Listed below are T cell receptor beta chains from one sample, sequenced in a study of T cells in tumors after PD-1 blockade. Assay: immunoSEQ multiplex PCR; the TCRdb copy retains only in-frame clones and omits some. The sample includes 45,000 to 60,000 clones, approximately 79% of them seen just once. The input for sequencing was PBMCs, taken before anti-PD-1 treatment. These receptors originate from a human donor with basal cell carcinoma. Both conserved end residues are part of each CDR3. The D gene is left open where the match is weak. Clone size is not always given. Where it is, it says once, few, many or a class for expanded clones.

V,J,D,size,CDR3,DNA
TRBV12-5,TRBJ2-7,TRBD1,.,CASGLRFWGQQKKAYEQYF,TGTGCTAGTGGTTTGAGGTTCTGGGGACAGCAGAAGAAGGCCTACGAGCAGTACTTC
TRBV5-6,TRBJ2-5,TRBD1,.,CASSYRTGRETQYF,TGTGCCAGCAGCTATCGGACAGGGAGAGAGACCCAGTACTTC
TRBV2,TRBJ1-5,.,.,CASGQYGGNQPQHF,TGTGCCAGCGGACAGTATGGGGGGAATCAGCCCCAGCATTTT
TRBV9,TRBJ2-2,.,.,CASSSKVNAGELFF,TGTGCCAGCAGCTCCAAGGTTAACGCCGGGGAGCTGTTTTTT
TRBV5-1,TRBJ2-7,.,once,CASSLGTTLTLYEQYF,TGCGCCAGCAGCTTGGGGACAACTCTTACCCTCTACGAGCAGTACTTC
TRBV19,TRBJ1-6,.,.,CASSRRGALNSPLHF,TGTGCCAGTAGTAGGAGGGGGGCGCTTAATTCACCCCTCCACTTT
TRBV28,TRBJ1-2,.,.,CASSTSGYGYTF,TGTGCCAGCAGCACTTCGGGGTATGGCTACACCTTC
TRBV5-1,TRBJ1-1,.,.,CASSAGTNTEAFF,TGCGCCAGCAGCGCCGGCACAAACACTGAAGCTTTCTTT
TRBV5-1,TRBJ2-3,.,.,CASSLDGGSGPDTQYF,TGCGCCAGCAGCTTGGATGGGGGTTCAGGGCCCGATACGCAGTATTTT
TRBV7-7,TRBJ2-5,TRBD2,.,CASSPGRAGIGETQYF,TGTGCTAGCAGCCCAGGGAGGGCCGGGATCGGGGAGACCCAGTACTTC
TRBV3-1/TRBV3-2,TRBJ1-5,.,.,CASSPHRSNQPQHF,TGTGCCAGCAGCCCACATCGTAGCAATCAGCCCCAGCATTTT
TRBV28,TRBJ1-2,.,.,CASSLGASGYGYTF,TGTGCCAGCAGTTTGGGGGCGTCGGGCTATGGCTACACCTTC
TRBV7-9,TRBJ2-3,.,.,CAASRQAFTDTQYF,TGTGCCGCTTCAAGGCAGGCCTTCACAGATACGCAGTATTTT
TRBV5-1,TRBJ1-1,TRBD1,.,CASTPGAGGMDTEAFF,TGCGCCAGCACCCCGGGTGCAGGGGGCATGGACACTGAAGCTTTCTTT
TRBV5-1,TRBJ2-1,TRBD2,.,CASSSGTSVDNEQFF,TGCGCCAGCAGCTCCGGGACTAGTGTGGACAATGAGCAGTTCTTC
TRBV6-4,TRBJ2-1,.,.,CASSRGAGYNEQFF,TGTGCCAGCAGTCGGGGGGCAGGCTACAATGAGCAGTTCTTC
TRBV20-1,TRBJ2-7,.,.,CSAREYEQYF,TGCAGTGCTAGAGAATACGAGCAGTACTTC
TRBV30,TRBJ1-1,.,.,CACPPAGRNTEAFF,TGTGCCTGCCCGCCAGCAGGTAGGAACACTGAAGCTTTCTTT
TRBV6-6,TRBJ2-7,.,.,CASRTTGEPGSYEQYF,TGTGCCAGCAGGACGACAGGTGAACCTGGGAGCTACGAGCAGTACTTC
TRBV5-1,TRBJ1-1,.,.,CASNSGTEHTEAFF,TGCGCCAGCAATTCCGGGACGGAACACACTGAAGCTTTCTTT
TRBV19,TRBJ1-5,.,.,CASSMGLITYFQHF,TGTGCCAGTAGTATGGGCCTTATTACATACTTCCAGCATTTT
TRBV2,TRBJ1-2,.,once,CASSERVDYGYTF,TGTGCCAGCAGTGAAAGGGTTGACTATGGCTACACCTTC
TRBV7-3,TRBJ2-3,TRBD2,.,CASSYRGGSGTDTQYF,TGTGCCAGCAGCTACCGGGGAGGGAGTGGGACAGATACGCAGTATTTT
TRBV5-1,TRBJ1-2,TRBD1,once,CASSLKSRTGSDFNYGYTF,TGCGCCAGCAGCTTGAAATCACGGACAGGGAGCGATTTCAACTATGGCTACACCTTC
TRBV3-1/TRBV3-2,TRBJ2-7,.,.,CASSQDRFSYEQYF,TGTGCCAGCAGCCAAGATCGATTCTCCTACGAGCAGTACTTC
TRBV2,TRBJ1-1,.,.,CASRSSPGAGTEAFF,TGTGCCAGCCGTTCCTCGCCAGGGGCGGGAACTGAAGCTTTCTTT
TRBV2,TRBJ1-1,.,.,CASRRDTSIMNTEAFF,TGTGCCAGCAGAAGGGACACCAGTATCATGAACACTGAAGCTTTCTTT
TRBV2,TRBJ2-5,.,.,CASSYGAQPAETQYF,TGTGCCAGCAGTTATGGGGCGCAACCAGCGGAGACCCAGTACTTC
TRBV6-5,TRBJ2-7,TRBD2,few,CASRGTSRYEQYF,TGTGCCAGCCGAGGGACTAGCCGGTACGAGCAGTACTTC
TRBV18,TRBJ1-4,.,.,CASSPTMLGEKLFF,TGTGCCAGCTCACCAACAATGCTCGGGGAAAAACTGTTTTTT
TRBV28,TRBJ2-6,.,once,CATLWDIPSGANVLTF,TGTGCCACCCTCTGGGACATACCCTCTGGGGCCAACGTCCTGACTTTC
TRBV7-6,TRBJ2-3,.,.,CASSLIMGDTQYF,TGTGCCAGCAGCTTAATTATGGGAGATACGCAGTATTTT
TRBV18,TRBJ2-3,TRBD2,.,CASSPSGSQDRLDTQYF,TGTGCCAGCTCACCGAGCGGGAGCCAGGACCGCCTGGATACGCAGTATTTT
TRBV9,TRBJ2-1,.,.,CASSAQGSSYNEQFF,TGTGCCAGCAGCGCCCAGGGTAGCTCCTACAATGAGCAGTTCTTC
TRBV5-4,TRBJ1-1,.,.,CASSLDSQNTEAFF,TGTGCCAGCAGCTTAGACAGTCAGAACACTGAAGCTTTCTTT
TRBV19,TRBJ1-2,TRBD1,.,CASSMKSTGTVGYTF,TGTGCCAGTAGTATGAAGTCGACAGGGACGGTTGGCTACACCTTC
TRBV6-5,TRBJ2-5,TRBD2,.,CASSYSGRAGETQYF,TGTGCCAGCAGTTACTCCGGGAGGGCCGGAGAGACCCAGTACTTC
TRBV2,TRBJ2-7,TRBD2,.,CASSELYGRASREQYF,TGTGCCAGCAGTGAACTTTACGGGAGGGCCTCGAGGGAGCAGTACTTC
TRBV19,TRBJ1-6,TRBD1,.,CASSRQGLSSYNSPLHF,TGTGCCAGTAGTCGACAGGGGCTAAGCTCCTATAATTCACCCCTCCACTTT
TRBV19,TRBJ2-6,.,.,CASSPSGSGANVLTF,TGTGCCAGTAGTCCATCAGGGTCTGGGGCCAACGTCCTGACTTTC
TRBV5-1,TRBJ1-4,.,.,CASSLGGAKEKLFF,TGCGCCAGCAGCTTGGGGGGGGCGAAGGAAAAACTGTTTTTT
TRBV11-1,TRBJ1-1,TRBD1,.,CVSSHRTGGLTEAFF,TGTGTCAGCAGCCACAGGACAGGGGGCTTGACTGAAGCTTTCTTT
TRBV5-1,TRBJ1-1,.,once,CASSLAGRNTEAFF,TGCGCCAGCAGCTTGGCCGGGAGGAACACTGAAGCTTTCTTT
TRBV4-1,TRBJ1-2,.,medium-sized,CASSQDRWGGYTF,TGCGCCAGCAGCCAAGATAGGTGGGGTGGCTACACCTTC
TRBV24-1,TRBJ2-7,TRBD2,.,CATSTGTSGYEQYF,TGTGCCACCAGCACCGGGACTAGCGGCTACGAGCAGTACTTC
TRBV18,TRBJ2-7,TRBD2,.,CASSPRLGTSFYEQYF,TGTGCCAGCTCACCACGCTTGGGGACTAGTTTTTACGAGCAGTACTTC
TRBV5-1,TRBJ2-3,TRBD1,.,CASSLQGAQRADTQYF,TGCGCCAGCAGCTTACAGGGGGCGCAAAGGGCAGATACGCAGTATTTT
TRBV15,TRBJ2-1,TRBD2,.,CATSRDWSSGDGGSEQFF,TGTGCCACCAGCAGAGATTGGTCCAGCGGAGATGGCGGGAGTGAGCAGTTCTTC
TRBV5-5,TRBJ2-5,TRBD2,.,CASSSSVGSGRETQYF,TGTGCCAGCAGCTCATCGGTCGGTAGCGGGAGAGAGACCCAGTACTTC
TRBV2,TRBJ2-1,TRBD2,few,CASLRGVNNEQFF,TGTGCCAGCTTACGGGGGGTTAACAATGAGCAGTTCTTC
TRBV14,TRBJ2-3,.,.,CASSREAGLDTQYF,TGTGCCAGCAGCCGGGAGGCAGGGCTGGATACGCAGTATTTT
TRBV3-1/TRBV3-2,TRBJ2-5,.,.,CASSLFRDSQETQYF,TGTGCCAGCAGCTTATTCCGGGACTCACAAGAGACCCAGTACTTC
TRBV2,TRBJ2-1,.,.,CASSGDADEQFF,TGTGCCAGCAGTGGGGACGCGGATGAGCAGTTCTTC